These 29 T cell receptor beta chains were all obtained from the same sample, sequenced in a study of CD8+ T cells in alopecia areata. Treatment meaning: oral pan-JAK inhibitor, 5-10 mg twice daily. Extracted RNA was reverse transcribed, and the resulting cDNA served as sequencing template. Sequencing used immunoSEQ multiplex PCR; TCRdb keeps in-frame clones, though not all of them. Altogether about 210,000 clones are present, approximately 38% being singletons, with the ten largest covering roughly 0.45%. The material was CD4+ T cells sorted from blood, obtained around week 31, from a patient treated with tofacitinib. These receptors all come from a human donor with alopecia areata.

This clone showed up just a few times. The chain couples TRBV15 to TRBJ1-5; possible D gene TRBD1, 5 bases. CDR3 length: 15 amino acids. V lost 4 bases, J lost 5 bases, and 15 bases lay in between. Germline assignment: CDR1 LNHNV and CDR2 YYDKDF (reference sequence). The CDR3 is CATSIQDRTYQPQHF. The CDR3, as DNA: TGTGCCACCAGCATACAAGACAGAACCTATCAGCCCCAGCATTTT.

Only a few counts were recorded for this clone. This rearrangement joins TRBV18 to TRBJ2-3; no firm D call. Deletions cut 3 bases from V and 5 bases from J, with 15 bases between. This CDR3 has 15 amino acids. Germline V gives CDR1 KGHSH, CDR2 LQKENI. The CDR3 spells CASSPPTQVRDTQYF. The CDR3 nucleotides read TGTGCCAGCTCACCTCCCACTCAAGTCCGAGATACGCAGTATTTT.

J is TRBJ2-7 and V is TRBV5-1, with D perhaps given as TRBD1 or TRBD2 (5 bases each). CDR1 and CDR2 from the germline V gene are SGHRS and YFSETQ. V dropped 4 bases and J dropped 4 bases, with 15 bases sitting between them. The CDR3 loop spans 14 amino acids. The CDR3 DNA is TGCGCCAGCAGCCTCCGGGACGGGGCATACGAGCAGTACTTC. This translates into CASSLRDGAYEQYF.

This clone was counted many times. The V and J genes are TRBV28 and TRBJ1-2, with TRBD1 matching 9 bases. The CDR3 sequence is 15 residues long. Germline loops: CDR1 MDHEN, CDR2 SYDVKM. The ends lost 2 bases at V and 5 bases at J; junction bases unmatched: 6. CDR3 DNA sequence: TGTGCCAGCAGTTTACTGGGCGGACAGGGGTATGGCTACACCTTC. Translating gives CASSLLGGQGYGYTF.

This chain joins TRBV6-1 and TRBJ2-5, with a possible D match to TRBD1 (5 bases). The germline gives CDR1 MNHNS, CDR2 SASEGT. The CDR3 runs 15 residues. The germline V and J ends were trimmed by 1 base and 5 bases, with 14 bases remaining between them. CDR3 nucleotides: TGTGCCAGCAGTGAAGGGTGGGGCAAGGGGGAGACCCAGTACTTC. Translation: CASSEGWGKGETQYF.

This clone was picked up a small number of times. The chain recombines TRBV29-1 with TRBJ1-1, with 7 nucleotides matching TRBD1. This CDR3 has 13 amino acids. With 2 bases clipped from V and 4 bases from J, the junction kept 4 bases outside the gene matches. Germline V lookup: CDR1 SQVTM, CDR2 ANQGSEA. For the CDR3, the DNA is TGCAGCGTTGAAACAGGGGCTCGCACTGAAGCTTTCTTT. It is translated as CSVETGARTEAFF.

This chain connects TRBV29-1 to TRBJ1-2; D may be TRBD1 (5 bases). Germline CDR1 is SQVTM and CDR2 is ANQGSEA. This CDR3 comprises 9 residues. Trimming cost V 6 bases and J 7 bases, with 6 bases left between them. The CDR3 loop reads CSVGAGYTF. The CDR3 nucleotides are TGCAGCGTAGGGGCTGGCTACACCTTC.

This clone came up a few times. The genes are TRBV7-7 and TRBJ2-1, with D possibly matching TRBD2 (6 bases). Looked up from germline, CDR1 is SSHAT and CDR2 is FNYEAQ (reference sequence). The CDR3 has 15 residues. Trimming pared 4 bases from V and 2 bases from J, leaving 12 bases between. For the CDR3, the DNA is TGTGCCAGCAGCTCCGCTGCGGGGACCTACAATGAGCAGTTCTTC. Protein: CASSSAAGTYNEQFF.

The chain recombines TRBV4-1 with TRBJ1-2; possibly TRBD1 for D (5 bases). Germline V gene lookup returns CDR1 MGHRA and CDR2 YSYEKL. The length of the CDR3 is 15 residues. V was cut by 0 bases and J by 7 bases, with 15 bases left in between. The CDR3 sequence is CASSQEGSMGVGYTF. CDR3 DNA: TGCGCCAGCAGCCAAGAGGGGTCCATGGGGGTTGGCTACACCTTC.

This clone has only a few counts. In DNA form, the CDR3 reads TGCGCCAGCAGCTCGGAGGGGTTAGATAATTCACCCCTCCACTTT. It codes for CASSSEGLDNSPLHF. This sequence joins TRBV5-1 and TRBJ1-6; TRBD1 might be the D (5 bases). Germline V CDR1 and CDR2: SGHRS, YFSETQ. Trimming took off 3 bases at V and 5 bases at J, with 12 bases between the two ends. This CDR3 has 15 residues.

The chain couples TRBV29-1 to TRBJ2-3; 8 bases fit TRBD1. Trimming removed 3 bases from V and 5 bases from J; junction bases left unmatched: 4. The CDR3 sequence is 13 residues long. From germline, CDR1 is SQVTM and CDR2 ANQGSEA. DNA for the CDR3: TGCAGCGTTGAGCAGGGGGCAGGAGATACGCAGTATTTT. Amino acids: CSVEQGAGDTQYF.

The CDR3 sequence: CASRSGQGGEAFF. In DNA, the CDR3 is TGTGCCAGCAGAAGCGGACAGGGGGGAGAAGCTTTCTTT. The V gene is TRBV6-5, the J gene TRBJ1-1, with 10 positions matching TRBD1. The CDR3 totals 13 residues. CDR1 and CDR2 from the germline V gene are MNHEY and SVGAGI. V was clipped by 6 bases and J by 8 bases; unmatched bases: 6.

This chain joins TRBV6-6 and TRBJ2-7, with a weak D call TRBD2 (6 bases). The CDR3 totals 14 residues. V lost 8 bases and J 3 bases, leaving 17 bases between the germline ends. CDR1 is MNHNY, CDR2 SVGAGI, per germline (reference sequence). CDR3 region: CASGIFGGNYEQYF. DNA for the CDR3: TGTGCCAGCGGGATTTTCGGGGGTAACTACGAGCAGTACTTC.

With regard to this clone: In the same sample, other DNA sequences code for this CDR3. The chain links TRBV30 to TRBJ1-5; tentatively, D is TRBD1 (5 bases). In germline, CDR1 is GTSNPN, CDR2 SVGIG (reference sequence). The CDR3 covers 13 residues. The V and J ends lost 4 bases and 2 bases respectively, with 9 bases between them. Here the CDR3 reads CAWNAGGNQPQHF. CDR3 DNA sequence: TGTGCCTGGAACGCGGGGGGCAATCAGCCCCAGCATTTT. Full variable domain (outside the CDR3, taken from reference TRBV30 and TRBJ1-5): SQTIHQWPATLVQPVGSPLSLECTVEGTSNPNLYWYRQAAGRGLQLLFYSVGIGQISSEVPQNLSASRPQDRQFILSSKKLLLSDSGFYLCAWNAGGNQPQHFGDGTRLSIL.

The rearrangement joins TRBV10-3 to TRBJ2-5, with D perhaps matching TRBD1 or TRBD2 (5 bases each). The V and J ends lost 8 bases and 3 bases respectively, with 7 bases between them. Germline values: CDR1 ENHRY, CDR2 SYGVKD. CDR3 size: 11 residues. CDR3 sequence (DNA): TGTGCCATCGGGACGGAAGAGACCCAGTACTTC. Protein product: CAIGTEETQYF.

The chain links TRBV7-3 to TRBJ1-6, with D perhaps matching TRBD1 (6 bases). V lost 5 bases and J lost 5, with 13 bases in between. Germline CDR1 and CDR2: SGHTA and FQGTGA. This CDR3 has 15 residues. CDR3 sequence: CASSRGGTNNSPLHF. The CDR3 region has the DNA TGTGCCAGCAGCAGAGGGGGTACGAATAATTCACCCCTCCACTTT.

The rearrangement uses TRBV11-2 and TRBJ2-7; no reliable D call. The CDR3 contains 12 residues. V shed 4 bases and J shed 3 bases, with 7 bases lying between them. The germline V gene has CDR1 SGHAT and CDR2 FQNNGV. In DNA, the CDR3 is TGTGCCAGCAGCTCTACGAACTACGAGCAGTACTTC. Translation: CASSSTNYEQYF.

The sample holds a few counts of this clone. The gene calls are TRBV5-1 and TRBJ1-4; D is uncertain. The V gene lost 4 bases and the J gene lost 4 bases, with 8 bases spanning the gap. CDR3 length: 13 amino acids. CDR1 SGHRS and CDR2 YFSETQ come from the germline V gene. The CDR3: CASSQPYNEKLFF. The CDR3 nucleotides are TGCGCCAGCAGCCAACCTTATAATGAAAAACTGTTTTTT.

The count of this clone is one. V is TRBV11-2 and J is TRBJ2-7; TRBD2 matches at 11 bases. The germline gives CDR1 SGHAT, CDR2 FQNNGV. The CDR3 sequence is 14 residues long. V trimming: 2 bases; J trimming: 6 bases; junction bases outside the gene matches: 3. As DNA, the CDR3 is TGTGCCAGCAGCTTACGGACTAGCGGGCGCGAGCAGTACTTC. Protein sequence: CASSLRTSGREQYF.

This clone showed up just a few times. The chain combines TRBV18 with TRBJ1-6; 7 bases map to TRBD1. The CDR3 totals 16 residues. CDR1 and CDR2 (germline): KGHSH, LQKENI. With V trimmed by 2 bases and J by 7 bases, 8 bases remained unmatched. The CDR3 sequence is CASSPGMGQLNSPLHF. CDR3 bases: TGTGCCAGCTCACCAGGGATGGGACAGCTAAATTCACCCCTCCACTTT. Based on the CDR3 plus reference TRBV18 and TRBJ1-6, the full variable domain is NAGVMQNPRHLVRRRGQEARLRCSPMKGHSHVYWYRQLPEEGLKFMVYLQKENIIDESGMPKERFSAEFPKEGPSILRIQQVVRGDSAAYFCASSPGMGQLNSPLHFGNGTRLTVT.

This clone was seen a few times. The V call is TRBV4-1, the J call TRBJ1-4, with 9 positions matching TRBD1. CDR3 length: 16 amino acids. V shed 6 bases, J shed 8 bases, and the junction held 13 bases outside the gene matches. From germline, CDR1 is MGHRA and CDR2 YSYEKL. The CDR3 loop is CASRSIAGTGREKLFF. The CDR3 coding sequence is TGCGCCAGCAGGTCGATTGCCGGGACAGGGCGGGAAAAACTGTTTTTT.

The V call is TRBV6-1, the J call TRBJ1-2; the match to TRBD1 covers 7 bases. CDR3 length equals 15 residues. J was trimmed by 0 bases and V by 4 bases; bases with no gene match: 5. CDR1 and CDR2 from the germline V gene are MNHNS and SASEGT. CDR3 sequence reads: CASSVWDSSNYGYTF. In DNA form, the CDR3 reads TGTGCCAGCAGTGTCTGGGACAGCTCTAACTATGGCTACACCTTC.

Turning to this clone: The same CDR3 is also encoded by other DNA sequences in this sample. This chain connects TRBV30 to TRBJ2-5; D gene ambiguous. The V and J ends lost 0 bases and 7 bases respectively, with 6 bases between them. Looked up from germline, CDR1 is GTSNPN and CDR2 is SVGIG (reference sequence). There are 11 residues in the CDR3. CDR3 sequence: CAWSVRGTQYF. CDR3 DNA: TGTGCCTGGAGTGTAAGAGGGACCCAGTACTTC.

The rearrangement links TRBV11-2 to TRBJ2-2, with D possibly TRBD2 on 6 matching bases. CDR1 and CDR2 (germline): SGHAT, FQNNGV. V was clipped by 3 bases and J by 6 bases, with 14 bases between them. The CDR3 is 15 residues long. CDR3 amino acids: CASSFMRGWAGELFF. CDR3 DNA: TGTGCCAGCAGCTTCATGCGGGGATGGGCCGGGGAGCTGTTTTTT.

The table lists this clone with a few counts. The chain couples TRBV5-1 to TRBJ2-3; D is perhaps TRBD1 or TRBD2 (5 bases each). The V end was cut by 2 bases, the J end by 5 bases, with 12 bases between. This CDR3 is 14 amino acids long. Looked up from germline, CDR1 is SGHRS and CDR2 is YFSETQ. CDR3 sequence: CASSFNPRGDTQYF. In DNA form, the CDR3 reads TGCGCCAGCAGCTTTAACCCGAGGGGAGATACGCAGTATTTT.

The chain has TRBV7-8 and TRBJ2-1, with 8 bases aligning to TRBD2. CDR1 and CDR2 from the germline V gene are SGHVS and FQNEAQ. V was pared by 2 bases and J by 6 bases, with 6 bases of the junction left unmatched. The CDR3 is 15 amino acids. CDR3 loop: CASSLRAGAVNEQFF. Here the CDR3 DNA reads TGTGCCAGCAGCTTAAGAGCGGGAGCAGTCAATGAGCAGTTCTTC.

CDR3: CSAKRNEQFF. The CDR3 DNA sequence: TGCAGTGCTAAACGAAATGAGCAGTTCTTC. The V gene is TRBV20-1, the J gene TRBJ2-1; D unresolved. The germline CDR1 and CDR2 sequences are DFQATT and SNEGSKA (reference sequence). Trimming took 4 bases from V and 7 from J, leaving 5 bases between them. The CDR3 covers 10 residues.

The CDR3 reads CAWSVPGTRTRAFF. CDR3 nucleotide sequence: TGTGCCTGGAGTGTACCTGGGACACGGACACGAGCTTTCTTT. The chain uses TRBV30 and TRBJ1-1; the D gene is possibly TRBD1 (6 bases). Looked up from germline, CDR1 is GTSNPN and CDR2 is SVGIG (reference sequence). The CDR3 has 14 amino acids. The V gene lost 0 bases and the J gene lost 10 bases, with 18 bases spanning the gap. Together with reference TRBV30 and TRBJ1-1, the CDR3 gives the full variable domain: SQTIHQWPATLVQPVGSPLSLECTVEGTSNPNLYWYRQAAGRGLQLLFYSVGIGQISSEVPQNLSASRPQDRQFILSSKKLLLSDSGFYLCAWSVPGTRTRAFFGQGTRLTVV.

This clone was seen only a few times. This chain links TRBV2 with TRBJ2-1; TRBD2 matches 11 bases. The CDR3 is 15 amino acids. V lost 5 bases to trimming and J lost 5 bases; unmatched junction nucleotides: 5. Germline V lookup: CDR1 SNHLY, CDR2 FYNNEI. In DNA form, the CDR3 reads TGTGCCAGCAGTTCGACTAGCGGGGCGAACAATGAGCAGTTCTTC. It yields the protein CASSSTSGANNEQFF.